There are a few counts of the clone carrying this T cell receptor beta chain. The antigen remains undetermined. The data were obtained in a study of response to subunit inactivated influenza vaccine. Study results and limitations: Each seasonal influenza vaccination, the authors suggested, recruits few new T cells.

TCRdb re-analysed the RT-PCR reads in MiXCR, keeping a single row per CDR3 protein. The data hold hundreds of thousands of distinct CDR3 sequences, with 10% to 11% observed a single time. The TCR originated in a man aged 45 to 65 who received an inactivated influenza vaccine. The material was PBMCs from blood, obtained 45 days after vaccination.

The CDR3 here is CASTPGLAGGPDTQYF. CDR3 nucleotides: TGTGCCAGCACCCCGGGACTAGCGGGGGGGCCTGATACGCAGTATTTT. The rearrangement uses TRBV12-3 or TRBV12-4 and TRBJ2-3, with TRBD2 identical over 16 bases. J was trimmed by 6 bases and V by 7 bases; bases with no gene match: 7. This CDR3 has 16 amino acids.